The TCR beta chain described here comes from a study of Graves' ophthalmopathy and Graves' hyperthyroidism. Study conclusions and caveats: Its predictions of ophthalmopathy progression gave the model over 70% sensitivity and 72.22% specificity.

CDR3 regions of TCR beta were amplified from RNA transcripts. HTBI primers served in a first-round RT-PCR, which a second-round multiplex PCR followed. TCRdb passed the multiplex PCR reads through MiXCR, listing each CDR3 protein once. Altogether approximately 700,000 distinct CDR3 sequences are present, 35% to 45% being singletons, with the ten largest covering over 2.5%. V lost 9 bases to trimming and J lost 3 bases, with 17 bases between them. Germline V gives CDR1 LNHDA, CDR2 SQIVND (reference sequence). The CDR3 is made up of 14 amino acids. The starting material, around 9.3 ml of fresh peripheral blood, provided the PBMCs. In this sample, this clonotype turned up once. Its antigen is as yet unknown.

Sequencing input: peripheral blood. The chain joins TRBV19 to TRBJ1-1; D perhaps matches TRBD1 (5 bases). The sequence came from an adult man with Graves' ophthalmopathy. The DNA for the CDR3 is TGTGCCAGCGAGGGACCCAGGGTGGACACTGAAGCTTTCTTT. It codes for CASEGPRVDTEAFF.